This TCR beta chain was sequenced for a study of CD8 T cells in Susac syndrome. Negative isolation was applied to CD8+ and CD4+ T cells, and FACS enrichment was applied to TEMRA cells. The authors reverse transcribed about 0.45 to 1 ug RNA with random hexamers. The CDR3 of TCR beta was amplified by immunoSEQ multiplex PCR across 54 Vbeta and 13 Jbeta. TCRdb reprocessed the immunoSEQ multiplex PCR reads via MiXCR and lists one record per CDR3 protein. The sample has 100,000 to 150,000 distinct CDR3 sequences, around 96% seen once; the top ten hold around 0.21%. Germline CDR1 is MNHEY and CDR2 is SMNVEV (reference sequence). V lost 4 bases to trimming and J lost 5 bases; unmatched junction nucleotides: 6. This CDR3 has 15 residues.

The sequenced sample consisted of CD8+ T cells from PBMCs. This chain uses TRBV27 with TRBJ2-3, with TRBD2 matching 10 bases. This receptor was identified in a human donor with Susac syndrome. CDR3 in DNA: TGTGCCAGCAGTTCTACTAGCGGGGAGGAAGATACGCAGTATTTT. Translation: CASSSTSGEEDTQYF.